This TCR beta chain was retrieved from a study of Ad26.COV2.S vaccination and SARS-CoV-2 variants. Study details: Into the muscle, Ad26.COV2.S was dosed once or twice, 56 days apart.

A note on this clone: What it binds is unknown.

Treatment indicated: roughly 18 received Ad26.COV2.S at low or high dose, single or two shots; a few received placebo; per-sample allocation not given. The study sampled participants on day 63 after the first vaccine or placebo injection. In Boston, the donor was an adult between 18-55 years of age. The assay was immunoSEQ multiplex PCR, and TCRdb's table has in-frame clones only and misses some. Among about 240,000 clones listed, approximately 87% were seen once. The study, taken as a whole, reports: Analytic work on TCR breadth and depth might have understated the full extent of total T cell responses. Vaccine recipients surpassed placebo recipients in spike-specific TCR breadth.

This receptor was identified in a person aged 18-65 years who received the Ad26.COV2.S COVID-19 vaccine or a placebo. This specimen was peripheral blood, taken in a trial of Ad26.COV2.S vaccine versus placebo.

This CDR3 is CASSLDGRPNTGELFF. The DNA of the CDR3 is TGTGCCAGCAGCTTAGACGGGAGGCCGAACACCGGGGAGCTGTTTTTT. The gene calls are TRBV7-9 and TRBJ2-2; TRBD2 agrees at 7 bases. Germline lookup yields CDR1 SEHNR and CDR2 FQNEAQ (reference sequence). V was pared by 1 base and J by 0 bases, with 2 bases of the junction left unmatched. There are 16 residues in the CDR3. The full variable domain, in which reference TRBV7-9 and TRBJ2-2 provide the parts outside the CDR3, is DTGVSQNPRHKITKRGQNVTFRCDPISEHNRLYWYRQTLGQGPEFLTYFQNEAQLEKSRLLSDRFSAERPKGSFSTLEIQRTEQGDSAMYLCASSLDGRPNTGELFFGEGSRLTVL.